This TCR beta chain appears in the sequencing data of a study of cytomegalovirus exposure and HLA in healthy donors. Notes on the study in general: A later analysis linked a missense DCLRE1C variant to TCR beta V- and J-gene trimming. Most of the TCR beta V segments (in an earlier analysis) were productive either about 90% or about 30% of the time. A later analysis found that most CMV-associated TCR beta chains appeared HLA-restricted.

The primer mix had 60 Vbeta and 13 Jbeta primers. Data came from immunoSEQ multiplex PCR; TCRdb stores just in-frame clones and leaves some out. The profile shows approximately 100,000 clones, 76% of them singletons. Each donor was healthy, and each was a bone marrow donor. Turning to this clone: Its target is unknown.

Between the trimmed V and J ends, which lost 1 base and 0 bases, there was a span of 7 bases. The CDR3 is 14 amino acids. Germline CDR1 SGHRS, CDR2 YFSETQ. The V call is TRBV5-1, the J call TRBJ1-1; TRBD1 might be the D (6 bases). Sequencing was done on a sample of PBMCs. This clonotype was obtained from a woman aged 45-59 years in good health and CMV-seropositive. CDR3 sequence: CASSLRDMNTEAFF. The CDR3 DNA follows: TGCGCCAGCAGCTTGCGGGACATGAACACTGAAGCTTTCTTT.